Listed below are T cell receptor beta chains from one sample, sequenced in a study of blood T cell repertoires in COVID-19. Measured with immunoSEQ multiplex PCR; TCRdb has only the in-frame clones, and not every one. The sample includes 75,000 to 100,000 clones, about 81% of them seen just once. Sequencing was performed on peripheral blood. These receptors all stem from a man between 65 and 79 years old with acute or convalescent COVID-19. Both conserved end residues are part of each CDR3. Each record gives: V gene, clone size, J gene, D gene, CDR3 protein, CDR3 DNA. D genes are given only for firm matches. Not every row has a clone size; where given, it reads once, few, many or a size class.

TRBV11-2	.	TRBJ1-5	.	CASSRLLGSRNQPQHF	TGTGCCAGCAGCCGCCTTTTGGGTAGCCGGAATCAGCCCCAGCATTTT
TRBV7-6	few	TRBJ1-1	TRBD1	CASSSTGVTEAFF	TGTGCCAGCAGCTCCACAGGGGTCACTGAAGCTTTCTTT
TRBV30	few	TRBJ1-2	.	CAWSVQYNYGYTF	TGTGCCTGGAGTGTACAGTATAACTATGGCTACACCTTC
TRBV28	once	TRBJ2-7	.	CASSGLSESPYEQYF	TGTGCCAGCAGTGGACTTAGCGAGAGCCCGTACGAGCAGTACTTC
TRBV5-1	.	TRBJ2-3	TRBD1	CARRGRDRLTDTQYF	TGCGCCAGAAGGGGTCGGGACAGACTCACAGATACGCAGTATTTT
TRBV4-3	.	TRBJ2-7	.	CASSQDPRQNYEQYF	TGCGCCAGCAGCCAAGATCCGCGACAGAACTACGAGCAGTACTTC
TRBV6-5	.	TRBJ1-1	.	CASSYGPQGGTEAFF	TGTGCCAGCAGTTACGGTCCCCAGGGCGGCACTGAAGCTTTCTTT
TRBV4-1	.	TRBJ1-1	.	CASSQENYRQNTEAFF	TGCGCCAGCAGCCAAGAGAACTACCGCCAGAACACTGAAGCTTTCTTT
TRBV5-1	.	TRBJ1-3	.	CASSSLTGSSGNTIYF	TGCGCCAGCAGCTCACTGACAGGTAGCTCTGGAAACACCATATATTTT
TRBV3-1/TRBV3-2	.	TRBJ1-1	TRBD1	CASSPRTTGESTEAFF	TGTGCCAGCAGCCCCCGCACGACAGGGGAGAGCACTGAAGCTTTCTTT
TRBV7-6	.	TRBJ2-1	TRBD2	CASSRGGSGRSDNEQFF	TGTGCCAGCAGCCGGGGTGGGAGCGGGAGGTCAGACAATGAGCAGTTCTTC
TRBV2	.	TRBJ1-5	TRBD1	CASMDRGYQPQHF	TGTGCCAGCATGGACAGGGGGTATCAGCCCCAGCATTTT
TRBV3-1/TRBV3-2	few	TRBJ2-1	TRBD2	CASSHYSGSVPFNNEQFF	TGTGCCAGCAGCCACTATAGCGGGAGCGTTCCTTTTAACAATGAGCAGTTCTTC
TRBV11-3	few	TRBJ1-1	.	CASSRDSGAEAFF	TGTGCCAGCAGCCGAGACAGTGGGGCTGAAGCTTTCTTT
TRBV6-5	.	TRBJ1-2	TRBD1	CASIGTGGADGYTF	TGTGCCAGCATCGGAACAGGGGGCGCCGACGGCTACACCTTC
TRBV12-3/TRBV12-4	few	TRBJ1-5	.	CASSFQHRQPQHF	TGTGCCAGCAGTTTCCAACACCGTCAGCCCCAGCATTTT
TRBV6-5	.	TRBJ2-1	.	CASSHRGGSYNEQFF	TGTGCCAGCAGCCACAGGGGGGGCTCCTACAATGAGCAGTTCTTC
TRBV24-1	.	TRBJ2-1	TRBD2	CATSDFGTSGRNEQFF	TGTGCCACCAGTGATTTCGGGACTAGCGGGAGGAATGAGCAGTTCTTC
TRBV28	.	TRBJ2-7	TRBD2	CASRTPSGSYEQYF	TGTGCCAGCAGGACTCCTAGCGGCTCCTACGAGCAGTACTTC
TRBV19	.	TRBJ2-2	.	CASSRRGTANSNTGELFF	TGTGCCAGTAGTCGACGGGGGACAGCTAATTCGAACACCGGGGAGCTGTTTTTT
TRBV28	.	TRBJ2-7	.	CASSPPTNSYEQYF	TGTGCCAGCAGCCCCCCAACTAACTCCTACGAGCAGTACTTC
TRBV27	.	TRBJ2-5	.	CASSLKRQGGETQYF	TGTGCCAGCAGTTTAAAGAGACAGGGAGGAGAGACCCAGTACTTC
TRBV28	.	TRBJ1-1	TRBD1	CASRMTGYTEAFF	TGTGCCAGCAGAATGACAGGGTACACTGAAGCTTTCTTT
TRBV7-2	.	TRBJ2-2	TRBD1	CASSPDRGGELFF	TGTGCCAGCAGCCCAGACAGGGGCGGGGAGCTGTTTTTT
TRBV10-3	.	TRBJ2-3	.	CAISEPYTDTQYF	TGTGCCATCAGTGAGCCTTACACAGATACGCAGTATTTT
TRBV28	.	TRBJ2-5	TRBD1	CASSGLMGRGKETQYF	TGTGCCAGCAGTGGCTTGATGGGCAGGGGGAAAGAGACCCAGTACTTC
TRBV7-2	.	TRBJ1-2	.	CASSFRQANYGYTF	TGTGCCAGCAGCTTCCGACAGGCGAACTATGGCTACACCTTC
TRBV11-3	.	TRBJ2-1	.	CASSLGTGLPYNEQFF	TGTGCCAGCAGCTTAGGTACAGGTCTGCCCTACAATGAGCAGTTCTTC
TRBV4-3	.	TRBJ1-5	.	CASSQGARGSNQPQHF	TGCGCCAGCAGCCAGGGGGCGCGGGGGAGCAATCAGCCCCAGCATTTT
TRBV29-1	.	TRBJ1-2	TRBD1	CSVEGQGPGYTF	TGCAGCGTTGAAGGACAGGGCCCAGGCTACACCTTC
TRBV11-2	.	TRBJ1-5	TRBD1	CASSLQGADGQPQHF	TGTGCCAGCAGCCTACAGGGGGCGGACGGACAGCCCCAGCATTTT
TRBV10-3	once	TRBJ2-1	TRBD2	CAISDSGGDNEQFF	TGTGCCATCAGTGATAGCGGGGGGGACAATGAGCAGTTCTTC
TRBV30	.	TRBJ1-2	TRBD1	CAWSRDRTYGYTF	TGTGCCTGGAGCCGGGACAGAACCTATGGCTACACCTTC
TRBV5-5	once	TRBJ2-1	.	CASSLVTGPLEQFF	TGTGCCAGCAGCTTGGTGACAGGTCCACTTGAGCAGTTCTTC
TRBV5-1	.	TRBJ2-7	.	CASSSDSEQYF	TGCGCCAGCAGTTCGGACTCGGAGCAGTACTTC
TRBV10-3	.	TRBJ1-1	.	CATSGAPGAEAFF	TGTGCCACGAGCGGGGCTCCGGGGGCTGAAGCTTTCTTT
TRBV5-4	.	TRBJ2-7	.	CASSLRAGISYEQYF	TGTGCCAGCAGCTTGAGGGCAGGGATCTCCTACGAGCAGTACTTC
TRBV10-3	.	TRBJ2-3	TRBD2	CAITLAGGPDTQYF	TGTGCCATCACCTTAGCGGGAGGGCCGGATACGCAGTATTTT
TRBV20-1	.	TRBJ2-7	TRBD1	CSASFRDRRYEQYF	TGCAGTGCTAGTTTTCGGGACAGGCGGTACGAGCAGTACTTC
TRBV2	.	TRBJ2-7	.	CASSFYEQYF	TGTGCCAGCAGCTTCTACGAGCAGTACTTC
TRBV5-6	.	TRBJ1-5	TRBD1	CASSPYDRGGQPQHF	TGTGCCAGCAGCCCGTACGACAGGGGAGGTCAGCCCCAGCATTTT
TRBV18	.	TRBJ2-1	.	CASSPPSKYNEQFF	TGTGCCAGCTCACCACCGTCCAAATACAATGAGCAGTTCTTC
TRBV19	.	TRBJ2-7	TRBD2	CASSRQGLRDEQYF	TGTGCCAGTAGTCGGCAGGGACTAAGGGACGAGCAGTACTTC